The rows below give T cell receptor beta chains drawn from one sample of a study of PD-1 blockade in classical Hodgkin lymphoma. Produced via immunoSEQ multiplex PCR; TCRdb's table is partial and in-frame only. The data show 35,000 to 50,000 clones, roughly 78% seen once. The material was peripheral blood mononuclear cells (PBMCs), obtained before the second cycle of nivolumab. The receptors derive from a human donor with classical Hodgkin lymphoma. CDR3s include the opening cysteine and the closing phenylalanine or tryptophan. A D gene is named only where the DNA matches it firmly. For some rows the clone size is stated as once, few or many, or as a class when expanded; others skip it.

cdr3_aa cdr3_nt clone_size cdr3_length j_call v_call d_call
CAIALTGGGLEGYTF TGTGCCATCGCCCTGACAGGGGGCGGCTTGGAGGGCTACACCTTC few 15 TRBJ1-2 TRBV10-3 TRBD1
CASSNGQGGWYGYTF TGTGCCAGCAGCAATGGACAGGGAGGGTGGTATGGCTACACCTTC once 15 TRBJ1-2 TRBV7-2 TRBD1
CASSQDRQASYEQYF TGCGCCAGCAGCCAAGACCGACAAGCCTCCTACGAGCAGTACTTC NA 15 TRBJ2-7 TRBV4-3 NA
CASSQATSEDTQYF TGCGCCAGCAGCCAAGCGACTAGCGAAGATACGCAGTATTTT NA 14 TRBJ2-3 TRBV4-1 TRBD2
CASSLTPGPRNEKLFF TGTGCCAGCAGCCTTACCCCCGGGCCGAGAAATGAAAAACTGTTTTTT NA 16 TRBJ1-4 TRBV5-4 NA
CASGRGTGGSSGANVLTF TGCGCCAGCGGGAGAGGGACAGGGGGTAGTTCTGGGGCCAACGTCCTGACTTTC once 18 TRBJ2-6 TRBV5-1 TRBD1
CASSFRTVNEQFF TGTGCCAGCAGCTTTCGTACGGTGAATGAGCAGTTCTTC few 13 TRBJ2-1 TRBV11-2 NA
CASSQPADTQYF TGTGCCAGCAGCCAACCAGCAGATACGCAGTATTTT NA 12 TRBJ2-3 TRBV4-2 NA
CASSWTGGIDEQYF TGTGCCAGCAGCTGGACGGGGGGTATAGACGAGCAGTACTTC NA 14 TRBJ2-7 TRBV5-4 TRBD2
CATRGDTGELFF TGTGCCACCAGGGGGGACACCGGGGAGCTGTTTTTT NA 12 TRBJ2-2 TRBV19 NA